This TCR beta chain originates from a study of T cell changes during pregnancy in multiple sclerosis. Between the trimmed V and J ends, which lost 1 base and 6 bases, there was a span of 13 bases. CDR3 length equals 15 residues. The germline CDR1 and CDR2 sequences are SGHTA and FQGTGA. Some clones are missing from TCRdb's copy, which holds only in-frame ones; the method was immunoSEQ multiplex PCR. The repertoire holds some 61,000 clones, with about 90% as singletons. This specimen consisted of peripheral blood, obtained in the second trimester of pregnancy. V gene TRBV7-3 combines with J gene TRBJ1-5, with D possibly being TRBD1 (5 bases). This receptor was obtained from a female donor with multiple sclerosis, enrolled in a pregnancy study. CDR3 loop: CASSLRGGAGQPQHF. The CDR3 DNA is TGTGCCAGCAGCTTAAGAGGAGGGGCGGGTCAGCCCCAGCATTTT.